This TCR beta chain was identified in a study of breast tumors, draining lymph nodes, adjacent tissues. The germline gives CDR1 SGHDT, CDR2 YYEEEE. The CDR3 covers 15 residues. V shed 4 bases and J shed 6 bases, with 19 bases lying between them. TCRdb fed the multiplex PCR reads into MiXCR, producing one record per CDR3 protein. Found here are 150,000 to 200,000 distinct CDR3 sequences, about 30% of them singletons; the top ten hold 3% to 4%. There are many counts of this clonotype. Axillary draining lymph nodes of breast cancer patients supplied the node samples. The chain combines TRBV5-6 with TRBJ1-2; possibly TRBD1 for D (5 bases). This sequence originates from a female donor with breast cancer. Some clones in this sample may be carry-over from other donors' samples. The sequenced sample consisted of axillary lymph node tissue. The CDR3 DNA sequence: TGTGCCAGCAGCAAGGACAATCGTCGTGGAGATGGCTACACCTTC. Amino acid sequence: CASSKDNRRGDGYTF.